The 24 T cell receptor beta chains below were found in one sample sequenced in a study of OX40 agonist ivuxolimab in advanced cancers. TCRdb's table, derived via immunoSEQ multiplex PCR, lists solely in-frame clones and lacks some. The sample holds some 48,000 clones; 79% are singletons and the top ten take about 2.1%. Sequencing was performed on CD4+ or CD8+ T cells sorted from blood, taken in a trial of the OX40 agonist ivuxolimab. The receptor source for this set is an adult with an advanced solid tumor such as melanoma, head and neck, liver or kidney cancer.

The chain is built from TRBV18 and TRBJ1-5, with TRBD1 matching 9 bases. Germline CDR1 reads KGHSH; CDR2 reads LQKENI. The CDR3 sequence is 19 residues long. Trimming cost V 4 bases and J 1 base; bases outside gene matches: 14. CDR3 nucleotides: TGTGCCAGCTCACGATCACGGGGCGGACAGGGGCAAAGCAATCAGCCCCAGCATTTT. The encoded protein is CASSRSRGGQGQSNQPQHF.

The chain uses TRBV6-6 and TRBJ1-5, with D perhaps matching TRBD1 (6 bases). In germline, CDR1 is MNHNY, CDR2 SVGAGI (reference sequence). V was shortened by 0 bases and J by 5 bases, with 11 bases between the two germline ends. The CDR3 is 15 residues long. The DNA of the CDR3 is TGTGCCAGCAGTTACTCTGGCAGGGGCGATCAGCCCCAGCATTTT. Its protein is CASSYSGRGDQPQHF.

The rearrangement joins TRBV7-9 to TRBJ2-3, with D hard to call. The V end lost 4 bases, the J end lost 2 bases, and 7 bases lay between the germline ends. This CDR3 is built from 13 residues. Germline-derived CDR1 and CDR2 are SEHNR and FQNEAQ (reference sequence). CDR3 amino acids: CASSSAYTDTQYF. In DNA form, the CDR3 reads TGTGCCAGCAGCTCCGCTTACACAGATACGCAGTATTTT.

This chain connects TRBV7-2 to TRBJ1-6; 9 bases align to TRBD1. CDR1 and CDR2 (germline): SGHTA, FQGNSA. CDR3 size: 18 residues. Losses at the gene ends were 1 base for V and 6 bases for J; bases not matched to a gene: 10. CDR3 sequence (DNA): TGTGCCAGCAGCTTAGACCCCGGGACAGGGTTTGGTAATTCACCCCTCCACTTT. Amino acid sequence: CASSLDPGTGFGNSPLHF.

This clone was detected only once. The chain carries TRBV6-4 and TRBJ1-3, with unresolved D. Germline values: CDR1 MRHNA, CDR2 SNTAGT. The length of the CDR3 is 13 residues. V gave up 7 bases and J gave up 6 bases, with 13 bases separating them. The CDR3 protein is CASKPVMKNTIYF. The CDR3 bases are TGTGCCAGCAAACCAGTGATGAAAAACACCATATATTTT.

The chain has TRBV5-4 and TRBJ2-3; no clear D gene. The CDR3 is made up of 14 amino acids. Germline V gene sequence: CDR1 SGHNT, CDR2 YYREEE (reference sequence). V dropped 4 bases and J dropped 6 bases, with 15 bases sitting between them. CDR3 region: CASSPLLSSDTQYF. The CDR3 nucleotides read TGTGCCAGCAGCCCCTTGTTGTCCTCGGATACGCAGTATTTT. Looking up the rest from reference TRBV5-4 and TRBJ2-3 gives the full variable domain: ETGVTQSPTHLIKTRGQQVTLRCSSQSGHNTVSWYQQALGQGPQFIFQYYREEENGRGNFPPRFSGLQFPNYSSELNVNALELDDSALYLCASSPLLSSDTQYFGPGTRLTVL.

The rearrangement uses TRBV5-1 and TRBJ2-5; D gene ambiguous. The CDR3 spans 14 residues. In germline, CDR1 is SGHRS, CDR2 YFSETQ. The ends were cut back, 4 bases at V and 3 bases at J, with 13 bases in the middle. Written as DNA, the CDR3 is TGCGCCAGCAGCCGCGACAAGTCAGAAGAGACCCAGTACTTC. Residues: CASSRDKSEETQYF.

The CDR3 region is CASSLGLAGGPVGRTDTQYF. Here the CDR3 DNA reads TGTGCCAGCAGTTTAGGGCTAGCGGGGGGGCCCGTGGGACGCACAGATACGCAGTATTTT. V is TRBV28 and J is TRBJ2-3; 12 bases agree with TRBD2. The CDR3 is made up of 20 amino acids. V trimming: 2 bases; J trimming: 1 base; junction bases outside the gene matches: 13. Germline CDR1 and CDR2: MDHEN and SYDVKM.

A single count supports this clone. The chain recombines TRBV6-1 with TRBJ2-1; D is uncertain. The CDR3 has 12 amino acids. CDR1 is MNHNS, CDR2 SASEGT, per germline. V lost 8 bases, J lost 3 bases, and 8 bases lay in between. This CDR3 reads CASRVDYNEQFF. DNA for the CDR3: TGTGCCAGCCGAGTAGACTACAATGAGCAGTTCTTC.

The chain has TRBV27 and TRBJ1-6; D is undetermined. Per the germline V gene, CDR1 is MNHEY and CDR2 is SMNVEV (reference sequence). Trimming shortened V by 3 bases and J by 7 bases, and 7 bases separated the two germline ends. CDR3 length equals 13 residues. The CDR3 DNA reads TGTGCCAGCAGTTTTCAGCGGAATTCACCCCTCCACTTT. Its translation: CASSFQRNSPLHF.

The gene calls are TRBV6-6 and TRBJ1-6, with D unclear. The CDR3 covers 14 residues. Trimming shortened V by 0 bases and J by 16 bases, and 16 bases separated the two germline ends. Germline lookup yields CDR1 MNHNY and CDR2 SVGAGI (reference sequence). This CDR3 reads CASSYSQASEGLHF. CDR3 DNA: TGTGCCAGCAGTTACTCGCAGGCAAGCGAAGGTCTCCACTTT.

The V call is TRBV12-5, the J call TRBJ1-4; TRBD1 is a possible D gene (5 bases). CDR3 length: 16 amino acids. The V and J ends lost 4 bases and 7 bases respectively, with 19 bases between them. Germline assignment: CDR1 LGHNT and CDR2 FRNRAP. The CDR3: CASGSQGWGPFEKLFF. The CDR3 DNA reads TGTGCTAGTGGTTCGCAAGGCTGGGGCCCCTTTGAAAAACTGTTTTTT.

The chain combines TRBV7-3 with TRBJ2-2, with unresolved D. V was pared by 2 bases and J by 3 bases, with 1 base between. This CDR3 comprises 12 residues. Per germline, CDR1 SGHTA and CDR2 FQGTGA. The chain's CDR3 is CASSLDTGELFF. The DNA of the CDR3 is TGTGCCAGCAGCTTAGACACCGGGGAGCTGTTTTTT. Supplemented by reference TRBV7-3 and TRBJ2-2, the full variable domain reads GAGVSQTPSNKVTEKGKYVELRCDPISGHTALYWYRQSLGQGPEFLIYFQGTGAADDSGLPNDRFFAVRPEGSVSTLKIQRTERGDSAVYLCASSLDTGELFFGEGSRLTVL.

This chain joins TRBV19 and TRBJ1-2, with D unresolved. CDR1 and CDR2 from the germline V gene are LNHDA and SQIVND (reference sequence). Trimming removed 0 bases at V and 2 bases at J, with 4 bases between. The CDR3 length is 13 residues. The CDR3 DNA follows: TGTGCCAGTAGTATAGAGTCGAACTATGGCTACACCTTC. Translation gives CASSIESNYGYTF.

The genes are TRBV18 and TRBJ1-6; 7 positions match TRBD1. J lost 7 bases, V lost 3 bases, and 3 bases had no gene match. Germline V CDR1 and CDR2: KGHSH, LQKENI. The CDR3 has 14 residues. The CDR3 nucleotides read TGTGCCAGCTCACCTGGGACAGAGAATTCACCCCTCCACTTT. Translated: CASSPGTENSPLHF.

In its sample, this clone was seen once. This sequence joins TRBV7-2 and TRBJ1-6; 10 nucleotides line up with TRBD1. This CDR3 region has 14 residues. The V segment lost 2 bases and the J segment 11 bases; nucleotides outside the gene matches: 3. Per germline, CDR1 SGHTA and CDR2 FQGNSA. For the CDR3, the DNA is TGTGCCAGCAGCTTAAGGACAGGGGGACCACCCCTCCACTTT. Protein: CASSLRTGGPPLHF. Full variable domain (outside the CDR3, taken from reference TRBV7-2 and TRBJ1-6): GAGVSQSPSNKVTEKGKDVELRCDPISGHTALYWYRQSLGQGLEFLIYFQGNSAPDKSGLPSDRFSAERTGGSVSTLTIQRTQQEDSAVYLCASSLRTGGPPLHFGNGTRLTVT.

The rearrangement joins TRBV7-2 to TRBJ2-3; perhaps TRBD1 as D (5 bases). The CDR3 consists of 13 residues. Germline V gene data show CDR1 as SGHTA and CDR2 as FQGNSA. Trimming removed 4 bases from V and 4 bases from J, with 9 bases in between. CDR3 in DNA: TGTGCCAGCAGCTGGCCGACAGCAGATACGCAGTATTTT. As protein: CASSWPTADTQYF.

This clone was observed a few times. Here the CDR3 reads CASSLARGPAGTEAFF. CDR3 sequence (DNA): TGCGCCAGCAGCTTGGCGCGAGGGCCGGCAGGCACTGAAGCTTTCTTT. The chain uses TRBV5-1 and TRBJ1-1; D remains ambiguous. The CDR3 spans 16 residues. Germline V CDR1 and CDR2: SGHRS, YFSETQ. Trimming stripped 0 bases from V and 4 bases from J, with 16 bases between.

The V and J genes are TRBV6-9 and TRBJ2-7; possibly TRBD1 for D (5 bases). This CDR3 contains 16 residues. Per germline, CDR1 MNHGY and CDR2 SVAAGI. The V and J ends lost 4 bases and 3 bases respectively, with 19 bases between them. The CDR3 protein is CASSSGKWGQFYEQYF. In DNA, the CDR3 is TGTGCCAGCAGTTCCGGAAAGTGGGGCCAATTCTACGAGCAGTACTTC.

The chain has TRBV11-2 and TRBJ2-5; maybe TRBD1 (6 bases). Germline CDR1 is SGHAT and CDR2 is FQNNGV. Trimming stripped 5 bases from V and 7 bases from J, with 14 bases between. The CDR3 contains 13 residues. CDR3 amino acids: CASSPGQSRTQYF. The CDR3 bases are TGTGCCAGCAGCCCCGGACAGTCAAGGACCCAGTACTTC.

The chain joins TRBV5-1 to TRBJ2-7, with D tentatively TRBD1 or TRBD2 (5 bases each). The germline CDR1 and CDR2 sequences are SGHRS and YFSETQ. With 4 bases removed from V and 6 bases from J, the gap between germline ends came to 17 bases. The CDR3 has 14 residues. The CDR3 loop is CASSTGTPGSEQYF. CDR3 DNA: TGCGCCAGCAGCACCGGGACGCCTGGCTCCGAGCAGTACTTC. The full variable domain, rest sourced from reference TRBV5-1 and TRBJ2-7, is KAGVTQTPRYLIKTRGQQVTLSCSPISGHRSVSWYQQTPGQGLQFLFEYFSETQRNKGNFPGRFSGRQFSNSRSEMNVSTLELGDSALYLCASSTGTPGSEQYFGPGTRLTVT.

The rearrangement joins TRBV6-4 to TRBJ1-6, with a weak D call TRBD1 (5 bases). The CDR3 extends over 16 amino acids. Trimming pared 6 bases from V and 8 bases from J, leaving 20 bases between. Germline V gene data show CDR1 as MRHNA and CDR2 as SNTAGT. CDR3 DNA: TGTGCCAGCAGACCCATACAGGAAATCACGTATTCACCCCTCCACTTT. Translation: CASRPIQEITYSPLHF.

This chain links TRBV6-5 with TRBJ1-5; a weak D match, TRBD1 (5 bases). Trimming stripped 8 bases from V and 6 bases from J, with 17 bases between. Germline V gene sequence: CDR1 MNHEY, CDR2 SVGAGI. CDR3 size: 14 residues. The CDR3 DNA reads TGTGCCAGCGGGACTGGAGGAGGTAGTCAGCCCCAGCATTTT. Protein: CASGTGGGSQPQHF.

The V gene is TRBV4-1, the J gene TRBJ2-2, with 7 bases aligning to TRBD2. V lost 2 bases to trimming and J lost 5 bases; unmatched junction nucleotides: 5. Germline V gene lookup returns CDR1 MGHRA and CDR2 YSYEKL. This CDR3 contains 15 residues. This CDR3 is CASSQHRGVTGELFF. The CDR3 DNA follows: TGCGCCAGCAGCCAACACCGGGGGGTTACCGGGGAGCTGTTTTTT.